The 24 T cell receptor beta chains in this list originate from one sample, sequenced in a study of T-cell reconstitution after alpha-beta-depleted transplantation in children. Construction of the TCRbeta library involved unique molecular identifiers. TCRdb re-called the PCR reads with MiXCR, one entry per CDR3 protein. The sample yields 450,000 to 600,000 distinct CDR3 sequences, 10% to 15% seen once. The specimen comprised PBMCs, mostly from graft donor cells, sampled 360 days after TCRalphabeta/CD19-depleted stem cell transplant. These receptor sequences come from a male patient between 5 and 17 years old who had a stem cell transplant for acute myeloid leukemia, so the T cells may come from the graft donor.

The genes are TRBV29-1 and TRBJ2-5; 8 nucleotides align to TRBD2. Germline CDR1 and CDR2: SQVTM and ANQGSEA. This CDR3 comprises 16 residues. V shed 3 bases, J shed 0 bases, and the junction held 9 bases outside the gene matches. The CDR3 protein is CSVEGLREGYQETQYF. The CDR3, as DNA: TGCAGCGTTGAGGGTCTACGGGAGGGGTACCAAGAGACCCAGTACTTC.

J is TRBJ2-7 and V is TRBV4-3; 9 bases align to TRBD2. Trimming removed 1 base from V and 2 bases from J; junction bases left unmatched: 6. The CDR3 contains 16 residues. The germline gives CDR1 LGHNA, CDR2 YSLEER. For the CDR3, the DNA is TGCGCCAGCAGCCAAGTAGGAGGACTAGCGACCTACGAGCAGTACTTC. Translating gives CASSQVGGLATYEQYF.

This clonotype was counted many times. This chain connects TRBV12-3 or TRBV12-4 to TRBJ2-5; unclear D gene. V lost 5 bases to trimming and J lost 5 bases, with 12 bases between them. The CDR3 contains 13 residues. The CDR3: CASSPGPLETQYF. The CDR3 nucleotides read TGTGCCAGCAGTCCGGGTCCCCTTGAGACCCAGTACTTC.

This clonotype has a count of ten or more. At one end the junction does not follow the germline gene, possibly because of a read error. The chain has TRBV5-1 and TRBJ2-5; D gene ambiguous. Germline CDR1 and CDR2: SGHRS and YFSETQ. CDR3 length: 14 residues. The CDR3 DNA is TGTGCCAGCAGTTTAGAAGGGTTGTCGGAGACCCAGTACTTC. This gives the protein CASSLEGLSETQYF.

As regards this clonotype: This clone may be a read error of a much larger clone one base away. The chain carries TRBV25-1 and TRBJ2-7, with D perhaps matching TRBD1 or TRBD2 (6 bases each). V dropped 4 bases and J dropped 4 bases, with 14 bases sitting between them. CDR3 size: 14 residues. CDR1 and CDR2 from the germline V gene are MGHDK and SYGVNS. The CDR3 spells CASSVGTGAYEQYF. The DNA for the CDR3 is TGTGCCAGCAGTGTCGGTACGGGGGCTTACGAGCAGTACTTC.

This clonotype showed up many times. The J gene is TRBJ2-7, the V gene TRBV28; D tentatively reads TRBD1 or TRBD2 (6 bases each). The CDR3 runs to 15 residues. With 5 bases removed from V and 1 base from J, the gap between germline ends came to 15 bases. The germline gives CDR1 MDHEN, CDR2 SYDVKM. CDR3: CASSRLGGASYEQYF. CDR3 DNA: TGTGCCAGCAGTAGATTGGGGGGCGCGTCCTACGAGCAGTACTTC. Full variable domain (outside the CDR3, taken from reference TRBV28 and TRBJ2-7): DVKVTQSSRYLVKRTGEKVFLECVQDMDHENMFWYRQDPGLGLRLIYFSYDVKMKEKGDIPEGYSVSREKKERFSLILESASTNQTSMYLCASSRLGGASYEQYFGPGTRLTVT.

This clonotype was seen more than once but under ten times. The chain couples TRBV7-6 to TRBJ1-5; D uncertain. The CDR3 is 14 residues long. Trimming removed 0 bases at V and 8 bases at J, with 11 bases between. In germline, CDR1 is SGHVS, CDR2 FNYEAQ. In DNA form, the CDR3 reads TGTGCCAGCAGCTTAGCCCCAAACGGGAAGCCCCAGCATTTT. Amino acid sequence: CASSLAPNGKPQHF.

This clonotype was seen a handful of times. The CDR3 region has the DNA TGTGCCAGCAGCAGGGGACTAGCGGGACTTGGGTCAGATACGCAGTATTTT. It is translated as CASSRGLAGLGSDTQYF. J is TRBJ2-3 and V is TRBV7-9, with 13 bases lining up with TRBD2. Per germline, CDR1 SEHNR and CDR2 FQNEAQ (reference sequence). With 5 bases clipped from V and 4 bases from J, the junction kept 9 bases outside the gene matches. The CDR3 runs to 17 residues.

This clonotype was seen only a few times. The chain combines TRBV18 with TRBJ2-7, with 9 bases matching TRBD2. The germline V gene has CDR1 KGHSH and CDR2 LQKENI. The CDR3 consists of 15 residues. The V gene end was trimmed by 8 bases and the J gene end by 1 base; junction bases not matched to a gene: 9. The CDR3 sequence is CASTETSGRSYEQYF. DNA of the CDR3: TGTGCCAGCACCGAGACTAGCGGACGGTCCTACGAGCAGTACTTC.

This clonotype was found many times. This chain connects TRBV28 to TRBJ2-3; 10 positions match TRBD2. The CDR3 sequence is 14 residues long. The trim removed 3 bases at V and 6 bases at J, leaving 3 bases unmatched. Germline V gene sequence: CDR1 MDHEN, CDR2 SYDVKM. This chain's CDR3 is CASSFSGRMDTQYF. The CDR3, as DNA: TGTGCCAGCAGTTTTAGCGGGAGGATGGATACGCAGTATTTT.

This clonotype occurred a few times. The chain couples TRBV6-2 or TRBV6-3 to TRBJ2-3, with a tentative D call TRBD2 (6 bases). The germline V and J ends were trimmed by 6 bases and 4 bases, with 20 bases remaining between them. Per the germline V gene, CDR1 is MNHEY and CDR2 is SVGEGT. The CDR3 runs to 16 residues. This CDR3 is CASRAGRDRNPDTQYF. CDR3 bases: TGTGCCAGCAGGGCGGGGCGGGACCGGAACCCAGATACGCAGTATTTT.

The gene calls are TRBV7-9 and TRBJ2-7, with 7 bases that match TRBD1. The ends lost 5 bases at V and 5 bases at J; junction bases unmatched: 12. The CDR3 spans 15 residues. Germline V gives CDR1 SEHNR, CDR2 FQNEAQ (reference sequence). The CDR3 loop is CASSAAGGIYHEQYF. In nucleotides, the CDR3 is TGTGCCAGCAGCGCCGCAGGGGGTATTTATCACGAGCAGTACTTC.

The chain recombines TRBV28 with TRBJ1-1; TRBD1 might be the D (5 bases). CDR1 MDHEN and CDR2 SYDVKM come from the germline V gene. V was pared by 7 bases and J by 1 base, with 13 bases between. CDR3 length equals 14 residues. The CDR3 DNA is TGTGCCAGCACGCCCGGGACGGAGAACACTGAAGCTTTCTTT. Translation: CASTPGTENTEAFF. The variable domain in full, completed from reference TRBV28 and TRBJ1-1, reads DVKVTQSSRYLVKRTGEKVFLECVQDMDHENMFWYRQDPGLGLRLIYFSYDVKMKEKGDIPEGYSVSREKKERFSLILESASTNQTSMYLCASTPGTENTEAFFGQGTRLTVV.

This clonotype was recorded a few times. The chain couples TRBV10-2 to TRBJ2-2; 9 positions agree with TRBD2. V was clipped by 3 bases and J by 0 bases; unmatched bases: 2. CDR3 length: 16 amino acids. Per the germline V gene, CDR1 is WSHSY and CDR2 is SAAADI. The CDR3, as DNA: TGCGCCAGCAGTGAAGGCGGGAGGGCGAACACCGGGGAGCTGTTTTTT. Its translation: CASSEGGRANTGELFF.

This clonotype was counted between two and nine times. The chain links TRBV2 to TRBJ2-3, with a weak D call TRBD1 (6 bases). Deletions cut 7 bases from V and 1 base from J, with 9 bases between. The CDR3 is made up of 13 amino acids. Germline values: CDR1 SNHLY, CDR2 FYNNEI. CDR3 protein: CASIRQGTDTQYF. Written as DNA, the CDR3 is TGTGCCAGCATTCGACAGGGCACAGATACGCAGTATTTT.

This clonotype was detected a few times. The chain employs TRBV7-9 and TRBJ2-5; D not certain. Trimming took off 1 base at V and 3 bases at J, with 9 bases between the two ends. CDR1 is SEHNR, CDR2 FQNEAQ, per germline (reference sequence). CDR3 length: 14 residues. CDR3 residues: CASSLVWVKETQYF. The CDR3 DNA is TGTGCCAGCAGCTTAGTTTGGGTGAAAGAGACCCAGTACTTC. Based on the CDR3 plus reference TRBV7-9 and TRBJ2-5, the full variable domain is DTGVSQNPRHKITKRGQNVTFRCDPISEHNRLYWYRQTLGQGPEFLTYFQNEAQLEKSRLLSDRFSAERPKGSFSTLEIQRTEQGDSAMYLCASSLVWVKETQYFGPGTRLLVL.

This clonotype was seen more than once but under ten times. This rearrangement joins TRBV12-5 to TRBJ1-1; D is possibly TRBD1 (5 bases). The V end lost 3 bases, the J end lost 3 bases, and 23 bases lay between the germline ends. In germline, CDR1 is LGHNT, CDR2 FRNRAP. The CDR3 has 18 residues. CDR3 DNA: TGTGCTAGTGGTTTTGGTCGATCCGGGACGGGGGAGCACACTGAAGCTTTCTTT. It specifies CASGFGRSGTGEHTEAFF. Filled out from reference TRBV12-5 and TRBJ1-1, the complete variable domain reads DARVTQTPRHKVTEMGQEVTMRCQPILGHNTVFWYRQTMMQGLELLAYFRNRAPLDDSGMPKDRFSAEMPDATLATLKIQPSEPRDSAVYFCASGFGRSGTGEHTEAFFGQGTRLTVV.

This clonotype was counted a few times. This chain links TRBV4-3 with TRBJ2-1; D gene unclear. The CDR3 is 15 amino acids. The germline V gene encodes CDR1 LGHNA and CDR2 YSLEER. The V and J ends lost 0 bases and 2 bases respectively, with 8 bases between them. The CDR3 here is CASSQERQPYNEQFF. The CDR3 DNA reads TGCGCCAGCAGCCAAGAGAGGCAGCCCTACAATGAGCAGTTCTTC.

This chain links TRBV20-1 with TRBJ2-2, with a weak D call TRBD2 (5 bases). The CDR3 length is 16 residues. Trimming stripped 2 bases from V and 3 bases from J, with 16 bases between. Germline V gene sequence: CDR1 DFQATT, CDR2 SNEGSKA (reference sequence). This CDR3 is CSARLVGLAYTGELFF. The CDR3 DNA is TGCAGTGCTAGATTAGTAGGCCTAGCCTACACCGGGGAGCTGTTTTTT.

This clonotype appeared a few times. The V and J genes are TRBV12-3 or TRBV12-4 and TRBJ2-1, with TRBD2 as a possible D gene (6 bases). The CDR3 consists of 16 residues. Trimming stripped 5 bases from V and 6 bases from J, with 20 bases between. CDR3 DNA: TGTGCCAGCAGTCCTCTGGCGGGATTTCCCCTCAATGAGCAGTTCTTC. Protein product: CASSPLAGFPLNEQFF.

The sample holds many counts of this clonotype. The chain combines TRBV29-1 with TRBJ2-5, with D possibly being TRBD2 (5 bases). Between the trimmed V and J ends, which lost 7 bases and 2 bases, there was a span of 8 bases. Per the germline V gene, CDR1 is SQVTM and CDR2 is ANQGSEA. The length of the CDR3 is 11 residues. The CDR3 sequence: CSGGLQETQYF. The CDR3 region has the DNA TGCAGCGGAGGGCTACAAGAGACCCAGTACTTC.

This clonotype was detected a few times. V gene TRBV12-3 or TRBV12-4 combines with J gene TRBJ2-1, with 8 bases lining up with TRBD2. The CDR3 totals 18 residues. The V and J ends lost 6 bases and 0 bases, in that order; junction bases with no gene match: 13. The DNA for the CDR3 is TGTGCCAGCAGCCTCACCGGGACTAGGATTAGCTCCTACAATGAGCAGTTCTTC. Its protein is CASSLTGTRISSYNEQFF.

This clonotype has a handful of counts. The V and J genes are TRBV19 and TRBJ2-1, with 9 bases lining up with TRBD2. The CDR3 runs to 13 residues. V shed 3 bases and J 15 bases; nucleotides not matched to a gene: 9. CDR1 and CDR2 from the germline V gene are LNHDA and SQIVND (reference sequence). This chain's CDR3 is CASSILLAGPPFF. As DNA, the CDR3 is TGTGCCAGTAGTATCTTGCTAGCGGGGCCCCCGTTCTTC.

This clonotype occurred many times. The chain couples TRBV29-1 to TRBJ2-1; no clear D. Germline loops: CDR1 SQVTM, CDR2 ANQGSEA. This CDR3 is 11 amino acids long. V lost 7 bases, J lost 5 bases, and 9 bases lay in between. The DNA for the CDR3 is TGCAGCGCGAGACTGGACAATGAGCAGTTCTTC. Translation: CSARLDNEQFF.